Sequencing of this T cell receptor (beta chain) was carried out in a study of response to subunit inactivated influenza vaccine. MiXCR, applied by TCRdb to the RT-PCR reads, yields one record per CDR3 protein. The table has a few hundred thousand distinct CDR3 sequences, approximately 7.8% seen once. CDR1 is DFQATT and CDR2 is SNEGSKA in the germline V gene (reference sequence). The V end lost 1 base, the J end lost 9 bases, and 13 bases lay between the germline ends. The CDR3 runs 13 residues. General study findings and limits: The authors suggested that few new T cells are recruited per seasonal influenza vaccination.

Ten or more counts support this clonotype. Its antigen is as yet unknown. The chain has TRBV20-1 and TRBJ2-1; possible D gene TRBD2, 6 bases. The sample here was PBMCs from blood, taken around 2 years after vaccination. This TCR derives from a man between 50 and 75 years old who received an inactivated influenza vaccine. CDR3 sequence reads: CSARAQTRGEQFF. The CDR3 DNA reads TGCAGTGCTAGAGCCCAGACTAGGGGTGAGCAGTTCTTC.